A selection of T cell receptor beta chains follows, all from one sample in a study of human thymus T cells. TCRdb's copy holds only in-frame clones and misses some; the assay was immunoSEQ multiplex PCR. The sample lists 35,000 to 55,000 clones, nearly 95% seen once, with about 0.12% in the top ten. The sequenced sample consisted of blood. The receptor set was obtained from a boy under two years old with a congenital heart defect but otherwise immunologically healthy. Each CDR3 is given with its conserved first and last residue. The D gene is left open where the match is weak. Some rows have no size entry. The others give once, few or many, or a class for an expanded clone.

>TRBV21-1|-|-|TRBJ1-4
CASSTSATNEKLFF
TGTGCCAGCAGCACGAGTGCAACTAATGAAAAACTGTTTTTT
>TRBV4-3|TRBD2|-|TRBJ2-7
CASSPRGGPYEQYF
TGCGCCAGCAGCCCCCGGGGGGGCCCCTACGAGCAGTACTTC
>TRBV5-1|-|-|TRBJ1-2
CASSLGGTNYGYTF
TGCGCCAGCAGCTTGGGGGGGACAAACTATGGCTACACCTTC
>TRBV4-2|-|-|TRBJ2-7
CASSQGPYEQYF
TGTGCCAGCAGCCAAGGGCCCTACGAGCAGTACTTC
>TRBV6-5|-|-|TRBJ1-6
CASSYSYNSPLHF
TGTGCCAGCAGTTACTCCTATAATTCACCCCTCCACTTT
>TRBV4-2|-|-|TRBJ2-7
CASSQDPRHEQYF
TGTGCCAGCAGCCAAGACCCACGGCACGAGCAGTACTTC
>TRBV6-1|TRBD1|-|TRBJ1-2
CASVTGGDGYTF
TGTGCCAGCGTTACAGGGGGCGACGGCTACACCTTC
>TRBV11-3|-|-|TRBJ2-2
CASSSVGATPNTGELFF
TGTGCCAGCAGCTCAGTGGGTGCTACACCGAACACCGGGGAGCTGTTTTTT
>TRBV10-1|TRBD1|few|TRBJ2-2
CASSEGRGLTGELFF
TGCGCCAGCAGTGAGGGCAGGGGGTTGACCGGGGAGCTGTTTTTT
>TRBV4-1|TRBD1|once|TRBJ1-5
CASSLSQGAKDQPQHF
TGCGCCAGCAGCCTTTCACAGGGGGCGAAGGATCAGCCCCAGCATTTT
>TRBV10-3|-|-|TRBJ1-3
CAISERAGTFSGNTIYF
TGTGCCATCAGTGAAAGAGCAGGCACCTTCTCTGGAAACACCATATATTTT
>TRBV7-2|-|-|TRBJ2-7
CASSLVGLATYEQYF
TGTGCCAGCAGCTTAGTAGGTCTAGCGACATACGAGCAGTACTTC
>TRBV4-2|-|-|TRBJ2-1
CASSQDYGRGPYNEQFF
TGTGCCAGCAGCCAAGATTATGGGCGGGGACCCTACAATGAGCAGTTCTTC
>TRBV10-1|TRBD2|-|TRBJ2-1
CASSEFRTSEAYNEQFF
TGCGCCAGCAGTGAGTTTAGAACTAGCGAAGCCTACAATGAGCAGTTCTTC